This T cell receptor beta chain was obtained from a study of blood T cell repertoires in COVID-19. Study context: Donors in the United States, Italy and Spain gave samples during acute or convalescent COVID-19.

This clone was picked up a small number of times. This CDR3 has 14 amino acids. The germline CDR1 and CDR2 sequences are SNHLY and FYNNEI. V was clipped by 5 bases and J by 4 bases; unmatched bases: 6. Authors' analysis steps: Amplification with reference gene primers provided the estimates of nucleated cell counts. TCRdb's copy holds only in-frame clones and misses some; the assay was immunoSEQ multiplex PCR. V, J and clone size were drawn from that table, and D and trimming were deduced from the DNA. This table has under 95,000 clones, around 87% appearing once. The rearrangement links TRBV2 to TRBJ2-7; 9 nucleotides match TRBD1. The source material was peripheral blood. The TCR was taken from a human donor with acute or convalescent COVID-19. The donor label of this sample is uncertain. The CDR3 nucleotides are TGTGCCAGCAGTTTTAAACAGGGGGCATACGAGCAGTACTTC. This gives the protein CASSFKQGAYEQYF.